This T cell receptor (beta chain) was observed in a study of spatial heterogeneity in lung cancer. Study overall: In the raw reads, each unique TCR and UMI combination was present more than ten times on average.

Time point here: sample taken at primary tumor resection. The cohort: over 70 early-stage, untreated non-small cell lung cancer patients. Whole RNA, isolated from tumor, nontumor lung or frozen PBMC, was sequenced without prior sorting. In its sample, this clonotype was seen many times. The antigen is unknown. The size of this beta chain means little, since it is a stray read in a library made for alpha chains. A single record per CDR3 protein comes from TCRdb applying MiXCR to the 5' RACE reads. The profile shows over 15,000 distinct CDR3 sequences, about 9.6% of them singletons. The study's findings and limits: Ubiquitous nonsynonymous mutations were tracked by counts of ubiquitous expanded TCRs, and regional ones by counts of regional expanded TCRs. Tumor mutation count correlated with how many alpha and beta TCRs expanded intratumorally.

Specimen: lung tumor tissue, collected at surgery. The clonotype was recovered from a female donor with early-stage non-small cell lung cancer.

Here the CDR3 DNA reads TGTGCTAGTGGTTTTTTGCGGAATGAGCAGTTCTTC. It codes for CASGFLRNEQFF. The J gene is TRBJ2-1, the V gene TRBV12-5, with D uncertain. V was pared by 3 bases and J by 7 bases, with 7 bases between. The germline gives CDR1 LGHNT, CDR2 FRNRAP. CDR3 size: 12 residues.